This TCR beta chain came from a study of radiotherapy plus CTLA-4 blockade in lung cancer. Patients with chemo-refractory metastatic non-small-cell lung cancer received focal radiation plus CTLA-4 blockade with ipilimumab. Study observations and caveats: In blood, TCR clones derived from the tumor expanded after radiotherapy plus ipilimumab. Early blood T cell clone dynamics reportedly forecast response best, with interferon-beta.

The protocol was immunoSEQ multiplex PCR, while the TCRdb copy is restricted to in-frame clones and leaves out a portion. Among more than 75,000 clones listed, about four fifths were seen once. The germline V gene has CDR1 SQVTM and CDR2 ANQGSEA. The ends were cut back, 6 bases at V and 6 bases at J, with 18 bases in the middle. This CDR3 has 14 amino acids. This clone has a single count. The antigen is not known. V gene TRBV29-1 combines with J gene TRBJ2-1, with a tentative D call TRBD2 (6 bases). The material sequenced was peripheral blood, taken from a patient treated with radiotherapy plus ipilimumab. This clonotype was sampled from a human donor with non-small cell lung cancer that progressed on radiotherapy plus ipilimumab. The CDR3 nucleotides are TGCAGCGTCCCGGGACTCCCAACCCCCAATGAGCAGTTCTTC. Its translation is CSVPGLPTPNEQFF.